A selection of T cell receptor beta chains follows, all from one sample in a study of blood T cell repertoires in COVID-19. Repertoires were generated with immunoSEQ multiplex PCR, while TCRdb's copy carries only in-frame clones and drops some. The top ten clones hold under 8% of a sample with over 300,000 clones, more than 70% of them seen once. The sample taken for sequencing was peripheral blood. These receptor sequences come from a man younger than 35 who had recovered from COVID-19. Both conserved end residues are part of each CDR3. The D gene is left open where the match is weak. Not all rows give a size; the values are once, few, many and, for expanded clones, a class.

TRBJ1-2	TRBV7-9	once	.	CASSSRAKGGSTF	TGTGCCAGCAGCTCCCGGGCGAAGGGAGGTTCCACCTTC
TRBJ1-1	TRBV30	.	.	CAWSPMGGEAFF	TGTGCCTGGAGTCCCATGGGGGGAGAAGCTTTCTTT
TRBJ2-2	TRBV13	.	TRBD1	CASSLRGQGSDTGELFF	TGTGCCAGCAGCTTACGGGGACAGGGTTCTGACACCGGGGAGCTGTTTTTT
TRBJ2-1	TRBV9	.	.	CASSGGLFSSYNEQFF	TGTGCCAGCAGCGGCGGACTTTTCAGCTCCTACAATGAGCAGTTCTTC
TRBJ2-3	TRBV24-1	.	.	CATIVGGSTDTQYF	TGTGCCACCATAGTCGGCGGCAGCACAGATACGCAGTATTTT
TRBJ2-5	TRBV6-5	.	TRBD2	CASSPASGQETQYF	TGTGCCAGCAGTCCGGCTAGCGGGCAAGAGACCCAGTACTTC
TRBJ2-2	TRBV27	.	TRBD1	CASSSRTGATGELFF	TGTGCCAGCAGTTCGAGGACAGGGGCCACCGGGGAGCTGTTTTTT
TRBJ1-2	TRBV7-9	.	.	CASSYSTSYGYTF	TGTGCCAGCAGCTACAGCACCTCCTATGGCTACACCTTC
TRBJ2-3	TRBV6-6	.	TRBD2	CASSSRREGGTDTQYF	TGTGCCAGCAGTTCAAGGCGGGAGGGAGGCACAGATACGCAGTATTTT
TRBJ1-1	TRBV6-6	few	TRBD1	CASTATGDTEAFF	TGTGCCAGCACCGCGACAGGGGACACTGAAGCTTTCTTT
TRBJ2-5	TRBV19	.	TRBD1	CASSTLWTGPGTQYF	TGTGCCAGTAGTACCCTTTGGACAGGGCCCGGGACCCAGTACTTC
TRBJ2-7	TRBV4-3	.	TRBD1	CASSPSEDRAYEQYF	TGCGCCAGCAGCCCCAGCGAGGACAGGGCCTACGAGCAGTACTTC
TRBJ2-1	TRBV19	.	TRBD2	CASSTSGGVHNEQFF	TGTGCCAGTAGTACCAGCGGGGGGGTTCACAATGAGCAGTTCTTC
TRBJ2-5	TRBV9	.	.	CASSVEDSGYQETQYF	TGTGCCAGCAGCGTAGAGGATAGCGGCTACCAAGAGACCCAGTACTTC
TRBJ2-3	TRBV6-1	.	TRBD1	CASSERVRGHTQYF	TGTGCCAGCAGTGAACGCGTCAGGGGGCATACGCAGTATTTT
TRBJ1-4	TRBV6-1	.	.	CASSEHGPQAYNEKLFF	TGTGCCAGCAGTGAACATGGCCCGCAGGCCTACAATGAAAAACTGTTTTTT
TRBJ2-1	TRBV10-3	.	TRBD1	CAIAGQVNEQFF	TGTGCCATCGCCGGACAGGTCAATGAGCAGTTCTTC
TRBJ2-1	TRBV5-4	.	TRBD1	CASSLLMTGGISNEQFF	TGTGCCAGCAGCTTGTTGATGACAGGGGGCATTTCCAATGAGCAGTTCTTC